The 6 T cell receptor beta chains below come from one sample, sequenced in a study of T cell responses to AZD1222 COVID-19 vaccine. Profiled with immunoSEQ multiplex PCR; TCRdb holds only in-frame clones, not every one. Here the sample spans 100,000 to 110,000 clones, 80% to 90% being singletons. The source material was peripheral blood, sampled on day 0 of MenACWY control vaccination. These receptors originate from an adult in good health.

The chain recombines TRBV28 with TRBJ1-5; D gene ambiguous. Germline CDR1 MDHEN, CDR2 SYDVKM. The germline V and J ends were trimmed by 7 bases and 4 bases, with 14 bases remaining between them. CDR3 size: 14 residues. The CDR3 region has the DNA TGTGCCAGCATCGACACACCCCTTAATCAGCCCCAGCATTTT. Translation gives CASIDTPLNQPQHF.

The CDR3: CASSLGRSSYNEQFF. The CDR3, as DNA: TGTGCCAGCAGCTTAGGGCGGAGCTCCTACAATGAGCAGTTCTTC. This rearrangement joins TRBV11-2 to TRBJ2-1; no firm D call. Looked up from germline, CDR1 is SGHAT and CDR2 is FQNNGV. V lost 1 base and J 0 bases, leaving 7 bases between the germline ends. The CDR3 has 15 amino acids.

The chain joins TRBV11-2 to TRBJ1-3; D is ambiguous. The V and J ends lost 5 bases and 0 bases respectively, with 8 bases between them. The length of the CDR3 is 14 residues. Germline V CDR1 and CDR2: SGHAT, FQNNGV. This CDR3 reads CASSPAHSGNTIYF. In DNA, the CDR3 is TGTGCCAGCAGCCCGGCACACTCTGGAAACACCATATATTTT. The entire variable domain, with the rest obtained from reference TRBV11-2 and TRBJ1-3, is as follows: EAGVAQSPRYKIIEKRQSVAFWCNPISGHATLYWYQQILGQGPKLLIQFQNNGVVDDSQLPKDRFSAERLKGVDSTLKIQPAKLEDSAVYLCASSPAHSGNTIYFGEGSWLTVV.

The chain couples TRBV29-1 to TRBJ1-2; D not resolved. Trimming left V 3 bases short and J 0 bases short, with 11 bases between. Germline lookup yields CDR1 SQVTM and CDR2 ANQGSEA. This CDR3 region has 14 residues. This CDR3 is CSVDWRAPNYGYTF. CDR3 in DNA: TGCAGCGTTGATTGGCGTGCCCCTAACTATGGCTACACCTTC.

This chain connects TRBV7-2 to TRBJ1-5; D not certain. Trimming shortened V by 5 bases and J by 3 bases, and 11 bases separated the two germline ends. The length of the CDR3 is 14 residues. CDR1 is SGHTA, CDR2 FQGNSA, per germline. The CDR3 spells CASSPPGYNQPQHF. CDR3 bases: TGTGCCAGCAGCCCCCCGGGATACAATCAGCCCCAGCATTTT.

V usage is TRBV9 and J usage is TRBJ2-3, with D unresolved. Germline values: CDR1 SGDLS, CDR2 YYNGEE. V shed 1 base and J shed 5 bases, with 8 bases lying between them. This CDR3 contains 13 residues. The CDR3 region has the DNA TGTGCCAGCAGCGTAATCCCTGGAGATACGCAGTATTTT. Its protein product is CASSVIPGDTQYF.